This T cell receptor beta chain appears in the sequencing data of a study of shared clonotypes between healthy human individuals (TCRdb year 2020). In the study overall: A few men and a couple of women, aged 18 to 49 years, made up the cohort. For each donor, CD4 naive and CD4 memory were each given three plates, CD8 naive was given two plates, and CD8 memory was given one plate. To estimate repertoire size and how much clonotypes are shared between individuals, the study performed deep sequencing of blood TCR repertoires from about 5 healthy adults. Different laboratories and diverse techniques were used to prepare libraries and sequence TCR repertoires, to increase sequencing depth and limit assay-specific biases. Between about 0.85 and 9.5 billion PBMCs per donor were obtained by leukapheresis. Study-wide findings and limitations: Sampling was restricted to blood, and TCR repertoires in tissue are likely to differ from TCR repertoires in blood. Clonotypes shared by all four sorted-subset donors showed higher generation probabilities than non-shared clonotypes. Because the study included only a small number of donors, the genetic and exposure-history diversity represented was limited. Incomplete sequencing was indicated by rarefaction of sorted-subset datasets, despite the large sequencing depth. Sharing across a handful of donors was observed for about 5% of naive CD4, over 3% of naive CD8, roughly 2.3% of memory CD4, and around 0.42% of memory CD8 clonotypes. Naive subsets generally had larger estimated clonotype richness than memory subsets. Pairwise subsampling led to the expectation that sequencing depth would affect the degree of clonotype sharing among donors.

A word on this clone: What this receptor recognizes is not known. No much larger clone is present one base from it, and per-base qualities are unavailable.

The donors were healthy, HIV-negative adults with no recently reported acute infections or vaccinations. Every donor was a Caucasian adult residing in Nashville, Tennessee, USA. CD4+ T cells were enriched by magnetic negative selection; naive cells were then positively selected on CD45RA, and the negative fraction formed the memory subset. Blood was collected by leukapheresis, and PBMCs were isolated by Ficoll-Histopaque density gradient centrifugation and then cryopreserved in liquid nitrogen vapor phase. Analytical flow cytometry was used to check the purity and quantity of each magnetically sorted T cell population. Each sorted fraction had its genomic DNA isolated and then quantified by UV absorbance on a Nanodrop 2000c. The germline V end is reduced by 4 bases and the J end by 3 bases; junction bases left unmatched: 6. CDR1 is given as SGHTA and CDR2 as FQGNSA, both from the germline V gene. The CDR3 goes from the cysteine to the phenylalanine over 15 residues. The entry retains the CDR3 DNA only, 45 bases that are in frame from base 1.

Using the deep immunoSEQ assay, multiplex PCR amplified TCR CDR3 regions from genomic DNA. For each cell subset, the extracted genomic DNA was distributed evenly across all wells of several immunoSEQ 96-well plates, and each plate served as one replicate. Each replicate PCR for sorted subsets received about 180 ng genomic DNA, equal to tens of thousands of T cell genomes. Purified libraries were quantified with a Qubit 3.0 fluorometer, sized on a Bioanalyzer 2100, and re-quantified with the KAPA Library Quantification kit. Every immunoSEQ 96-well plate was sequenced on a separate single-read 150-cycle Illumina NextSeq 550 flow cell. The paper's processing steps were these. Because the immunoSEQ output included only junctional sequences and no quality scores, the filtering could not be the same as the filtering used for full-length reads. To assign V/J genes and CDR3, sequences were annotated using PyIR, a Python wrapper for IgBLAST v1.9, with IMGT germline references. Reads were removed for weak V/J assignments (E-value above 1e-6), missing CDR3, stop codons, out-of-frame junctions, or ambiguous translated residues. A V3J clonotype was defined by an identical inferred V gene, J gene, and CDR3 amino acid sequence. To compute the percentage overlap between repertoires, the number of shared unique clonotypes was divided by the size of the smaller repertoire. Three approaches were used to assess repertoire richness: RTK rarefaction, the Chao1 estimator, and Recon v2.1 estimates of unobserved clonotypes. OLGA was used to compute generation probabilities for all TCRbeta clonotypes that the gDNA method yielded from a handful of donors. What TCRdb holds here is the immuneACCESS table cut down to in-frame rearrangements. Part of the clones is not present; checked against another copy, under half of the missing clones reflect an unresolved V gene, and the others are unexplained. D and trimming come from the DNA, and the V and J calls and clone size come from that table. The sample yields 2 million to 3 million clones; 93% were counted once. The ten most abundant clones make up approximately 0.35% of the sample.

The chain employs TRBV7-2 and TRBJ2-5, with 9 middle bases fitting TRBD1. The TCR comes from a man aged 18 to 30 in good health. Some clones in this sample may be carry-over from other donors' samples. Sequencing was carried out using naive CD4+ T cells from PBMCs. The cell subset or site label of this sample denotes: CD45RA+ positively selected. The DNA reads as follows: TGTGCCAGCAGCTCGCTGGGGACAGGGAAAGAGACCCAGTACTTC. This translates into CASSSLGTGKETQYF.